The next 8 T cell receptor beta chains were all read from a single sample in a study of blood T cell repertoires in COVID-19. Some clones are missing from TCRdb's copy, which holds only in-frame ones; the method was immunoSEQ multiplex PCR. The sample has about 130,000 clones, about 83% seen once. What was sequenced was peripheral blood. The receptors derive from a middle-aged man with active or convalescent COVID-19.

V gene TRBV5-6 combines with J gene TRBJ2-2, with D perhaps TRBD2 (5 bases). CDR3 length: 19 amino acids. V shed 4 bases and J shed 6 bases, with 28 bases lying between them. Germline V lookup: CDR1 SGHDT, CDR2 YYEEEE. The CDR3 region is CASSPAVGSSGWVAGELFF. DNA of the CDR3: TGTGCCAGCAGCCCCGCTGTCGGCTCCTCGGGGTGGGTGGCCGGGGAGCTGTTTTTT.

The rearrangement links TRBV7-9 to TRBJ2-1, with 7 nucleotides matching TRBD1. The germline V gene has CDR1 SEHNR and CDR2 FQNEAQ (reference sequence). CDR3 length equals 15 residues. The junction had 8 bases not matched to a gene; V was cut back by 5 bases and J by 4 bases. DNA of the CDR3: TGTGCCAGCAGCGCCACCGGGACAGCTTACAATGAGCAGTTCTTC. Protein sequence: CASSATGTAYNEQFF.

The chain couples TRBV5-6 to TRBJ2-7; 7 bases align to TRBD1. The CDR3 covers 15 residues. Losses at the gene ends were 4 bases for V and 3 bases for J; bases not matched to a gene: 10. Germline assignment: CDR1 SGHDT and CDR2 YYEEEE. CDR3 protein: CASSPLTGLIYEQYF. DNA of the CDR3: TGTGCCAGCAGCCCCTTGACAGGGTTGATCTACGAGCAGTACTTC.

This chain uses TRBV9 with TRBJ2-3; weak D call: TRBD1 (6 bases). V was shortened by 2 bases and J by 8 bases, with 15 bases between the two germline ends. Germline CDR1 reads SGDLS; CDR2 reads YYNGEE. CDR3 length equals 14 residues. The CDR3 reads CASSVGGREGTQYF. The DNA for the CDR3 is TGTGCCAGCAGCGTTGGGGGCCGAGAAGGTACGCAGTATTTT.

This clone was picked up a small number of times. The chain has TRBV2 and TRBJ1-1; perhaps TRBD1 as D (6 bases). The CDR3 extends over 15 amino acids. Trimming shortened V by 2 bases and J by 3 bases, and 13 bases separated the two germline ends. The germline CDR1 and CDR2 sequences are SNHLY and FYNNEI. The CDR3 region has the DNA TGTGCCAGCAGTGAAAGGCCCACAGGGTACACTGAAGCTTTCTTT. Its translation: CASSERPTGYTEAFF.

The rearrangement links TRBV5-1 to TRBJ1-4; maybe TRBD1 (6 bases). This CDR3 is built from 14 residues. The V and J ends lost 0 bases and 6 bases respectively, with 9 bases between them. The germline gives CDR1 SGHRS, CDR2 YFSETQ. CDR3 DNA: TGCGCCAGCAGCTTGGTGGGGGCATATGAAAAACTGTTTTTT. It is translated as CASSLVGAYEKLFF.

The chain joins TRBV18 to TRBJ1-4; D not certain. Germline CDR1 is KGHSH and CDR2 is LQKENI. The CDR3 extends over 15 amino acids. The V end was cut by 1 base, the J end by 0 bases, with 6 bases between. As DNA, the CDR3 is TGTGCCAGCTCACCACGGGGAGCAACTAATGAAAAACTGTTTTTT. It is translated as CASSPRGATNEKLFF.

The chain employs TRBV19 and TRBJ2-3; D is unresolved. This CDR3 is 12 amino acids long. With 5 bases removed from V and 5 bases from J, the gap between germline ends came to 8 bases. Germline V CDR1 and CDR2: LNHDA, SQIVND (reference sequence). The CDR3 coding sequence is TGTGCCAGTAGTGAGTCGGTAGATACGCAGTATTTT. This sequence encodes CASSESVDTQYF.